The 3 T cell receptor beta chains listed next were all sequenced from one sample in a study of cytomegalovirus exposure and HLA in healthy donors. 13 Jbeta primers and 60 Vbeta primers were used for the PCR. Only in-frame clones appear in the TCRdb table, and some are missing; sequencing was by immunoSEQ multiplex PCR. Among 95,000 to 100,000 clones listed, over 75% were seen once. Specimen: PBMCs. The receptors were gathered from a man aged 35 to 55 in good health and CMV-seronegative.

This clone came up a few times. The chain links TRBV6-1 to TRBJ1-1, with 7 positions matching TRBD1. Germline trimming cut 8 bases from V and 5 bases from J; bases unmatched to any gene: 11. There are 14 residues in the CDR3. Germline loops: CDR1 MNHNS, CDR2 SASEGT. The CDR3 sequence: CASGPLSGGTEAFF. In DNA form, the CDR3 reads TGTGCCAGCGGACCGCTCTCAGGGGGAACTGAAGCTTTCTTT.

The rearrangement uses TRBV28 and TRBJ2-7; 7 nucleotides align to TRBD2. The germline CDR1 and CDR2 sequences are MDHEN and SYDVKM. Unmatched junction bases numbered 6, after V lost 2 bases and J lost 2 bases. This CDR3 comprises 15 residues. DNA for the CDR3: TGTGCCAGCAGTTTAGCAGCCGCGGGAGCCTACGAGCAGTACTTC. Translation: CASSLAAAGAYEQYF. Complete variable domain (other parts from reference TRBV28 and TRBJ2-7): DVKVTQSSRYLVKRTGEKVFLECVQDMDHENMFWYRQDPGLGLRLIYFSYDVKMKEKGDIPEGYSVSREKKERFSLILESASTNQTSMYLCASSLAAAGAYEQYFGPGTRLTVT.

This chain joins TRBV19 and TRBJ2-1; possibly TRBD1 for D (6 bases). Germline V gives CDR1 LNHDA, CDR2 SQIVND (reference sequence). Trimming removed 5 bases from V and 6 bases from J, with 17 bases in between. CDR3 length: 15 residues. The CDR3 sequence is CASSSGAPLSNEQFF. The CDR3 bases are TGTGCCAGTAGTTCAGGGGCACCGTTATCCAATGAGCAGTTCTTC.